The entry below gives a single T cell receptor beta chain sequence along with its context. Its antigen is not known. One end of the junction varies from germline; a read error may be responsible. The CDR3 consists of 13 residues. These data originate in a study of regulatory T cells in long-lasting Graves disease. Findings of the study overall: Persistent patients had more shared public clonotypes (2,741) than new patients (around 1,000).

Building of the TCR beta libraries involved iRepertoire HTBI primers and Arm-PCR of CDR3 regions. Original analysis: The identification of 62 TRBV and 14 to 15 TRBJ segments was made across samples. TCRdb reprocessed the multiplex PCR reads with MiXCR, giving one entry per CDR3 protein. The V and J calls reflect TCRdb's pipeline rather than the authors' work. The data hold about 340,000 distinct CDR3 sequences, with around a fifth observed a single time. Time point defined: persistent/refractory GD, antithyroid drugs over 5 years with positive TRAb. Preparation of the TCR library used RNA extracted from PBMCs.

V is TRBV12-3 or TRBV12-4 and J is TRBJ1-1, with unresolved D. The receptor was derived from a female donor with Graves disease. The material was peripheral blood mononuclear cells (PBMCs), obtained when the disease was refractory, from a patient treated with antithyroid drugs. In nucleotides, the CDR3 is TGTGCTAGCAGTTATGGGGTGAACACTGGAGCTTTCTTT. Amino acid sequence: CASSYGVNTGAFF.